The rows below give T cell receptor beta chains drawn from one sample of a study of technical replicates of blood from several donors. Method: immunoSEQ multiplex PCR; TCRdb's copy keeps in-frame clones and lacks some. The sample yields about 80,000 clones, nearly 98% seen once. The sequencing sample was made of T cells isolated from PBMCs. The receptor source for this set is a human donor in good health. CDR3s include the opening cysteine and the closing phenylalanine or tryptophan. A D gene is named only where the DNA matches it firmly. A clone size is listed for some rows: how often the clone was seen (once, few, many), or a class if it is expanded.

D: TRBD1; V: TRBV11-2; J: TRBJ1-2; length: 13; size: .; DNA: TGTGCCAGCAGCCCCCTGGGGGACAGGAGAGAATACTTC; CDR3: CASSPLGDRREYF
D: .; V: TRBV2; J: TRBJ1-5; length: 14; size: .; DNA: TGTGCCAGCAAAGCGGACTATAGCAATCAGCCCCAGCATTTT; CDR3: CASKADYSNQPQHF
D: .; V: TRBV7-9; J: TRBJ1-3; length: 16; size: .; DNA: TGTGCCAGCAGCCATCGACAGAGCGTAGCTGGAAACACCATATATTTT; CDR3: CASSHRQSVAGNTIYF
D: TRBD2; V: TRBV30; J: TRBJ2-7; length: 18; size: .; DNA: TGTGCCTGGAGTTACCGAACGGGACTAGCGGGGGGATCCTACGAGCAGTACTTC; CDR3: CAWSYRTGLAGGSYEQYF
D: TRBD1; V: TRBV27; J: TRBJ2-7; length: 15; size: .; DNA: TGTGCCAGCAGCCAAACAGGACAGGGAGTACACGAGCAGTACTTC; CDR3: CASSQTGQGVHEQYF
D: .; V: TRBV14; J: TRBJ2-3; length: 13; size: once; DNA: TGTGCCAGCAGCCAAGTAGTTATGGATACGCAGTATTTT; CDR3: CASSQVVMDTQYF
D: TRBD1; V: TRBV28; J: TRBJ2-4; length: 15; size: .; DNA: TGTGCCAGCAGTTTGGGACAGGGAGCCAAAAACATTCAGTACTTC; CDR3: CASSLGQGAKNIQYF
D: .; V: TRBV19; J: TRBJ2-1; length: 16; size: .; DNA: TGTGCCAGTAGTCCCCTAACGGGAAGCTCCTACAATGAGCAGTTCTTC; CDR3: CASSPLTGSSYNEQFF
D: .; V: TRBV11-1; J: TRBJ2-1; length: 14; size: .; DNA: TGTGCCAGCAGCTTAGTCAAGCGGAACAATGAGCAGTTCTTC; CDR3: CASSLVKRNNEQFF
D: TRBD1; V: TRBV29-1; J: TRBJ2-7; length: 15; size: .; DNA: TGCAGCGTTGATACCCGGTGGGGACAGCACTACGAGCAGTACTTC; CDR3: CSVDTRWGQHYEQYF
D: .; V: TRBV9; J: TRBJ1-6; length: 16; size: .; DNA: TGTGCCAGCAGCGTAGGGGCCGCAGGATATAATTCACCCCTCCACTTT; CDR3: CASSVGAAGYNSPLHF
D: TRBD2; V: TRBV6-4; J: TRBJ2-3; length: 15; size: .; DNA: TGTGCCAGCAGTATGTGGACTAGCGGCACAGATACGCAGTATTTT; CDR3: CASSMWTSGTDTQYF
D: .; V: TRBV27; J: TRBJ1-1; length: 14; size: .; DNA: TGTGCCAGCAGTATACTGTACTCACAGTCTGAAGCTTTCTTT; CDR3: CASSILYSQSEAFF
D: TRBD2; V: TRBV4-1; J: TRBJ2-1; length: 16; size: .; DNA: TGCGCCAGCAGCCAAGGCCGACTAGCGGGGGACAATGAGCAGTTCTTC; CDR3: CASSQGRLAGDNEQFF
D: TRBD1; V: TRBV19; J: TRBJ1-1; length: 16; size: .; DNA: TGTGCCAGTAGTCCGGGGACAGCGATCTTGAACACTGAAGCTTTCTTT; CDR3: CASSPGTAILNTEAFF
D: TRBD1; V: TRBV5-1; J: TRBJ2-3; length: 15; size: .; DNA: TGCGCCAGCAGGAATTCCGGGACAGGGGAAGATACGCAGTATTTT; CDR3: CASRNSGTGEDTQYF
D: TRBD2; V: TRBV18; J: TRBJ2-7; length: 16; size: .; DNA: TGTGCCAGCTCACTTTCCGGACTAGGCAGCTCCTACGAGCAGTACTTC; CDR3: CASSLSGLGSSYEQYF
D: .; V: TRBV6-5; J: TRBJ2-1; length: 15; size: .; DNA: TGTGCCAGCAGTTTAGTAGCGGAACCCTACAATGAGCAGTTCTTC; CDR3: CASSLVAEPYNEQFF
D: .; V: TRBV30; J: TRBJ2-5; length: 15; size: .; DNA: TGTGCCTGGAAATCCCGGGACATGATTCAAGAGACCCAGTACTTC; CDR3: CAWKSRDMIQETQYF
D: TRBD2; V: TRBV4-1; J: TRBJ2-3; length: 19; size: .; DNA: TGCGCCAGCAGACCCTCGGGACTAGCGGCGAAGGGACCGTGGGATACGCAGTATTTT; CDR3: CASRPSGLAAKGPWDTQYF
D: .; V: TRBV11-1; J: TRBJ2-2; length: 13; size: .; DNA: TGTGCCAGCAGGGAAGGAGCCGGCGGGGAGCTGTTTTTT; CDR3: CASREGAGGELFF
D: TRBD2; V: TRBV5-5; J: TRBJ2-7; length: 14; size: .; DNA: TGTGCCAGCAGCTTCGGCGGGAGCTCCTACGAGCAGTACTTC; CDR3: CASSFGGSSYEQYF
D: .; V: TRBV10-2; J: TRBJ1-2; length: 13; size: .; DNA: TGCGCCAGCAGTGGGGAGGGAGGGAGCGGCTACACCTTC; CDR3: CASSGEGGSGYTF
D: TRBD2; V: TRBV27; J: TRBJ2-1; length: 16; size: .; DNA: TGTGCCAGCAGTCCCAGACTAGCGGGGACCTACAATGAGCAGTTCTTC; CDR3: CASSPRLAGTYNEQFF
D: TRBD2; V: TRBV27; J: TRBJ2-3; length: 16; size: .; DNA: TGTGCCAGCAGTTCCGGGACTTGGCGGGAGCCAGATACGCAGTATTTT; CDR3: CASSSGTWREPDTQYF
D: .; V: TRBV4-2; J: TRBJ2-5; length: 13; size: .; DNA: TGTGCCAGCAGCCAAGAAGCTGAGGACTCGGAGTACTTC; CDR3: CASSQEAEDSEYF
D: .; V: TRBV7-9; J: TRBJ2-7; length: 15; size: once; DNA: TGTGCCAGCAACCAAGGGTCAGGGGTACGCTACGAGCAGTACTTC; CDR3: CASNQGSGVRYEQYF
D: TRBD2; V: TRBV9; J: TRBJ2-7; length: 15; size: .; DNA: TGTGCCAGCAGCGTAGGGTTAGCGGGGAACTACGAGCAGTACTTC; CDR3: CASSVGLAGNYEQYF
D: TRBD1; V: TRBV30; J: TRBJ1-5; length: 14; size: .; DNA: TGTGCCTGGAGTGTAGGACAGGGAGGTCAGCCCCAGCATTTT; CDR3: CAWSVGQGGQPQHF
D: TRBD2; V: TRBV2; J: TRBJ2-6; length: 17; size: .; DNA: TGTGCCAGTTCAACGGGGGGACCCGGCTCTGGGGCCAACGTCCTGACTTTC; CDR3: CASSTGGPGSGANVLTF
D: TRBD1; V: TRBV25-1; J: TRBJ1-2; length: 15; size: .; DNA: TGTGCCAGCACCGCGGGGACAGGGGGCGATTATGGCTACACCTTC; CDR3: CASTAGTGGDYGYTF
D: .; V: TRBV7-9; J: TRBJ2-2; length: 17; size: .; DNA: TGTGCCAGCAGCTTAGCGCTAACCGGGGTGGGCGCCGGGGAGCTGTTTTTT; CDR3: CASSLALTGVGAGELFF
D: TRBD1; V: TRBV7-2; J: TRBJ2-5; length: 15; size: .; DNA: TGTGCCAGCAGCTACGGACAGGGGGCCAGTGAGACCCAGTACTTC; CDR3: CASSYGQGASETQYF
D: .; V: TRBV6-5; J: TRBJ1-1; length: 11; size: once; DNA: TGTGCCACCCGGAGTGGAACTGAAGCTTTCTTT; CDR3: CATRSGTEAFF
D: TRBD1; V: TRBV2; J: TRBJ1-1; length: 13; size: .; DNA: TGTGCCAGCAGAGCAGGGGGCGGAGCTGAAGCTTTCTTT; CDR3: CASRAGGGAEAFF
D: .; V: TRBV4-1; J: TRBJ2-7; length: 13; size: .; DNA: TGCGCCAGCAGCCAAAAGACAGGCTACGAGCAGTACTTC; CDR3: CASSQKTGYEQYF
D: TRBD1; V: TRBV4-1; J: TRBJ1-2; length: 14; size: .; DNA: TGCGCCAGCAGCGCACAGGGGTTTAACTATGGCTACACCTTC; CDR3: CASSAQGFNYGYTF
D: .; V: TRBV28; J: TRBJ2-1; length: 15; size: .; DNA: TGTGCCAGCAGTTTAGAGGAGACCGCCTACAATGAGCAGTTCTTC; CDR3: CASSLEETAYNEQFF
D: .; V: TRBV11-2; J: TRBJ2-7; length: 12; size: once; DNA: TGTGCCAGCAGCCGACAGGACTACGAGCAGTACTTC; CDR3: CASSRQDYEQYF
D: .; V: TRBV2; J: TRBJ2-7; length: 15; size: .; DNA: TGTGCCAGCAGTGAAGGGAGAGTGGAGTACCACGAGCAGTACTTC; CDR3: CASSEGRVEYHEQYF
D: TRBD2; V: TRBV5-1; J: TRBJ2-7; length: 15; size: .; DNA: TGCGCCAGCAGCTCGGGACTAGCGGGAGCCTCCGAGCAGTACTTC; CDR3: CASSSGLAGASEQYF
D: TRBD1; V: TRBV7-6; J: TRBJ2-5; length: 15; size: .; DNA: TGTGCCAGCAGTTATGGACAGGGACCGACAGAGACCCAGTACTTC; CDR3: CASSYGQGPTETQYF
D: TRBD2; V: TRBV11-2; J: TRBJ2-7; length: 16; size: once; DNA: TGTGCCAGCAGCGGGGGGACTAGCAGCATCGGGTACGAGCAGTACTTC; CDR3: CASSGGTSSIGYEQYF
D: .; V: TRBV4-2; J: TRBJ2-4; length: 16; size: once; DNA: TGTGCCAGCAGCCAAGTGCAGGGGCTAGCCAAAAACATTCAGTACTTC; CDR3: CASSQVQGLAKNIQYF
D: TRBD1; V: TRBV6-6; J: TRBJ1-2; length: 12; size: once; DNA: TGTGCCACCTCCGGGACAGGGCATGGCTACACCTTC; CDR3: CATSGTGHGYTF
D: .; V: TRBV6-5; J: TRBJ2-5; length: 12; size: .; DNA: TGTGCCAGCAAGAGGGATCAAGAGACCCAGTACTTC; CDR3: CASKRDQETQYF
D: .; V: TRBV5-6; J: TRBJ2-7; length: 13; size: once; DNA: TGTGCCAGCAGCTTGGGTCGAGTTGACGAGCAGTACTTC; CDR3: CASSLGRVDEQYF
D: .; V: TRBV4-1; J: TRBJ1-4; length: 16; size: .; DNA: TGCGCCAGCAGCCTGGGGGGGACCCCCACTAATGAAAAACTGTTTTTT; CDR3: CASSLGGTPTNEKLFF
D: .; V: TRBV5-1; J: TRBJ1-2; length: 12; size: .; DNA: TGCGCCAGCAGCTTAACGCAGGATGGCTACACCTTC; CDR3: CASSLTQDGYTF
D: .; V: TRBV10-3; J: TRBJ2-7; length: 17; size: .; DNA: TGTGCCATCAGTGACCCCCAGGGGCTCCGTTCCCCCTACGAGCAGTACTTC; CDR3: CAISDPQGLRSPYEQYF
D: .; V: TRBV15; J: TRBJ1-2; length: 13; size: .; DNA: TGTGCCACCAGCGGTAACAGGAGGGATGGCTACACCTTC; CDR3: CATSGNRRDGYTF
D: .; V: TRBV11-1; J: TRBJ1-2; length: 15; size: once; DNA: TGTGCCAGCAGCTTATCAGTCTCGGGGTTCTATGGCTACACCTTC; CDR3: CASSLSVSGFYGYTF
D: .; V: TRBV4-1; J: TRBJ1-4; length: 13; size: .; DNA: TGCGCCAGCAGCCAAGAGAGAGATGAAAAACTGTTTTTT; CDR3: CASSQERDEKLFF
D: TRBD2; V: TRBV28; J: TRBJ2-2; length: 14; size: .; DNA: TGTGCCAGCAGGACTAGCGGGAGCACCGGGGAGCTGTTTTTT; CDR3: CASRTSGSTGELFF
D: TRBD2; V: TRBV4-2; J: TRBJ2-1; length: 16; size: .; DNA: TGTGCCAGCAGCCTTCAGCGGGAGGGATCCTACAATGAGCAGTTCTTC; CDR3: CASSLQREGSYNEQFF
D: TRBD2; V: TRBV5-5; J: TRBJ2-7; length: 14; size: .; DNA: TGTGCCAGCAGCTTGACTAGCGGATCCCCCGAGCAGTACTTC; CDR3: CASSLTSGSPEQYF
D: .; V: TRBV27; J: TRBJ1-2; length: 16; size: .; DNA: TGTGCCAGCAGTTTTAAGGGGATCCTGGGGCAGTCTGGCTACACCTTC; CDR3: CASSFKGILGQSGYTF
D: .; V: TRBV7-8; J: TRBJ2-5; length: 15; size: once; DNA: TGTGCCAGCAGCTTACACGGGGGGCCGAAAGAGACCCAGTACTTC; CDR3: CASSLHGGPKETQYF
D: .; V: TRBV5-1; J: TRBJ2-1; length: 16; size: .; DNA: TGCGCCAGCAGCTTGGGGGGCGGAAACTCCTACAATGAGCAGTTCTTC; CDR3: CASSLGGGNSYNEQFF
D: .; V: TRBV28; J: TRBJ1-2; length: 14; size: once; DNA: TGTGCCAGCAGCCTCGGGAGGGGGGACTATGGCTACACCTTC; CDR3: CASSLGRGDYGYTF